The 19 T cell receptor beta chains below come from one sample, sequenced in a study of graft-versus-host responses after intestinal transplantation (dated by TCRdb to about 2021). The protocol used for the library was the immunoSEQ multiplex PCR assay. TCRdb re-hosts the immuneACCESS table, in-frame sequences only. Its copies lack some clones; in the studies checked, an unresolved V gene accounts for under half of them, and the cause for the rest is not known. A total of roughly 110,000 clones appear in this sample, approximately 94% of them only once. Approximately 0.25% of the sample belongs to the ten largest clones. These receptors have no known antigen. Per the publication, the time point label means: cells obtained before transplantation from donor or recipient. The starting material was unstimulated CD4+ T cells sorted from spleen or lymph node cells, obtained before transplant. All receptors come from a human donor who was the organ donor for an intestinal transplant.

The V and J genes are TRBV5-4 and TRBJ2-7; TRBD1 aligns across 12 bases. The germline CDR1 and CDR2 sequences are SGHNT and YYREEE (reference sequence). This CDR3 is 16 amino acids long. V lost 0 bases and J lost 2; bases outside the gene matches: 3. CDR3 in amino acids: CASSLGGQGATYEQYF. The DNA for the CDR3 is TGTGCCAGCAGCTTGGGGGGACAGGGGGCTACCTACGAGCAGTACTTC.

CDR3 sequence reads: CASSLGNYGYTF. CDR3 in DNA: TGTGCCAGCAGTTTAGGGAACTATGGCTACACCTTC. The J gene is TRBJ1-2, the V gene TRBV28; no clear D. CDR1 MDHEN and CDR2 SYDVKM come from the germline V gene. V lost 2 bases and J lost 2, with 3 bases in between. This CDR3 has 12 residues.

The CDR3 DNA is TGTGCCAGCAGTTCCGGTGGGTTCACTGAAGCTTTCTTT. Amino acids: CASSSGGFTEAFF. The J gene is TRBJ1-1, the V gene TRBV27; D is undetermined. The CDR3 is 13 residues long. V dropped 4 bases and J dropped 4 bases, with 10 bases sitting between them. In germline, CDR1 is MNHEY, CDR2 SMNVEV (reference sequence).

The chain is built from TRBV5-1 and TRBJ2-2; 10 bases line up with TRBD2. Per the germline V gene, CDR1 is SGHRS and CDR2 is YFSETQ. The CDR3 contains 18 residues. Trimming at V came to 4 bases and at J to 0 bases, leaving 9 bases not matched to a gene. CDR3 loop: CASSVRGLATANTGELFF. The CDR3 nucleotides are TGCGCCAGCAGCGTGCGGGGACTAGCGACGGCGAACACCGGGGAGCTGTTTTTT.

This chain's CDR3 is CASSVGSNTIYF. The CDR3 region has the DNA TGTGCCAGCAGCGTAGGGTCAAACACCATATATTTT. V is TRBV9 and J is TRBJ1-3; D call uncertain. Germline values: CDR1 SGDLS, CDR2 YYNGEE. V shed 0 bases and J shed 6 bases, with 4 bases lying between them. The CDR3 totals 12 residues. Drawing the rest from reference TRBV9 and TRBJ1-3, the complete variable domain is DSGVTQTPKHLITATGQRVTLRCSPRSGDLSVYWYQQSLDQGLQFLIQYYNGEERAKGNILERFSAQQFPDLHSELNLSSLELGDSALYFCASSVGSNTIYFGEGSWLTVV.

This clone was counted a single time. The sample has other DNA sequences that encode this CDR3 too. CDR3 amino acids: CASSQYFDSSGANVLTF. The CDR3 coding sequence is TGCGCCAGCAGCCAATACTTTGACAGCTCTGGGGCCAACGTCCTGACTTTC. V gene TRBV4-1 combines with J gene TRBJ2-6, with D possibly being TRBD1 (5 bases). Germline CDR1 is MGHRA and CDR2 is YSYEKL. V was pared by 2 bases and J by 0 bases, with 11 bases between. CDR3 length: 17 amino acids.

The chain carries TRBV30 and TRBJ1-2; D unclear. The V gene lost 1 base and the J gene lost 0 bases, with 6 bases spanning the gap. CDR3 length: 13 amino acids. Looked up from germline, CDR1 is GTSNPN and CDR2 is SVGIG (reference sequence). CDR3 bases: TGTGCCTGGAGTGCGACGACTAACTATGGCTACACCTTC. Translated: CAWSATTNYGYTF. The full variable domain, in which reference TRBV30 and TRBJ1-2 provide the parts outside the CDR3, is SQTIHQWPATLVQPVGSPLSLECTVEGTSNPNLYWYRQAAGRGLQLLFYSVGIGQISSEVPQNLSASRPQDRQFILSSKKLLLSDSGFYLCAWSATTNYGYTFGSGTRLTVV.

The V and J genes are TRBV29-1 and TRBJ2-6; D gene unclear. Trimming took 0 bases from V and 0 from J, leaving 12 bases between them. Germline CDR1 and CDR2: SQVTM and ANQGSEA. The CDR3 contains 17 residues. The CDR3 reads CSVEEAFPSSGANVLTF. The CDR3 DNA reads TGCAGCGTTGAAGAAGCGTTCCCAAGCTCTGGGGCCAACGTCCTGACTTTC.

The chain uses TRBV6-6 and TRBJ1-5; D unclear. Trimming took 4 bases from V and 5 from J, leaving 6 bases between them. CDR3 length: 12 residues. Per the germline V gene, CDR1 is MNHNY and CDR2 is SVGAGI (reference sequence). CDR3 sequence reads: CASSLPDQPQHF. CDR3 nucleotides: TGTGCCAGCAGTTTACCAGATCAGCCCCAGCATTTT.

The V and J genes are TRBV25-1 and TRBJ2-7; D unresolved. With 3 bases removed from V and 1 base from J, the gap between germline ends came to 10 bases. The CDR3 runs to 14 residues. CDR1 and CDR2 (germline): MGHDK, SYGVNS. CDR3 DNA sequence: TGTGCCAGCAGTGATCGGGTACTGTCCTACGAGCAGTACTTC. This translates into CASSDRVLSYEQYF.

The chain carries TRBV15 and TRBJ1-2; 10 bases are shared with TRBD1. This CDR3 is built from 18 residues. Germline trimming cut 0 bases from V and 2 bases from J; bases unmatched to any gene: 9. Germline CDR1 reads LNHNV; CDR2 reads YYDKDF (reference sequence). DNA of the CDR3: TGTGCCACCAGCAGAGATTCGCGCCCGGGACAGGGGAACTATGGCTACACCTTC. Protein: CATSRDSRPGQGNYGYTF.

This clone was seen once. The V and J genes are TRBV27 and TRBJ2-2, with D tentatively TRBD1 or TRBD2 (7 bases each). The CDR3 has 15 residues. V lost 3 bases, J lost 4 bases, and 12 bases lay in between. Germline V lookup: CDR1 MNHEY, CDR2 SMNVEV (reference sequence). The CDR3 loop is CASSFDREGTGELFF. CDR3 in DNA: TGTGCCAGCAGTTTTGACAGGGAGGGCACCGGGGAGCTGTTTTTT.

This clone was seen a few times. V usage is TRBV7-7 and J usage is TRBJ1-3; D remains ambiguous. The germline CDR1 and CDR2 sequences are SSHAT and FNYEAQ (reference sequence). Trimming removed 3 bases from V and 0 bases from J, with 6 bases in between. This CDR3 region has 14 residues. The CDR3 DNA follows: TGTGCCAGCAGCTTGACTAGCTCTGGAAACACCATATATTTT. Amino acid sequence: CASSLTSSGNTIYF.

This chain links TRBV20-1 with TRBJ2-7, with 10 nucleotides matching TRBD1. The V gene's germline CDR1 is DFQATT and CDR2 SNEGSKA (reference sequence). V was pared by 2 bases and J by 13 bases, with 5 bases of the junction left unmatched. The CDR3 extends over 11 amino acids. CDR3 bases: TGCAGTGCTAGATTCGGGACAGGGGAATACTTC. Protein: CSARFGTGEYF.

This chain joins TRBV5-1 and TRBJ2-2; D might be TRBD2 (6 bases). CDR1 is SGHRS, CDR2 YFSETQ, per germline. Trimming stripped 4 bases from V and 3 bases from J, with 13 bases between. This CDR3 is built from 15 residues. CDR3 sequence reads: CASSLAAGYTGELFF. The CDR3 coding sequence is TGCGCCAGCAGCCTCGCAGCGGGTTACACCGGGGAGCTGTTTTTT.

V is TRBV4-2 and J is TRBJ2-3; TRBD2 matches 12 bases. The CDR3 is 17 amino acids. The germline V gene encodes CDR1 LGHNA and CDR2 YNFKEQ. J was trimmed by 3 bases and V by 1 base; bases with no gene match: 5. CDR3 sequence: CASSQVYGTSGTDTQYF. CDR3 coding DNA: TGTGCCAGCAGCCAAGTCTACGGGACTAGCGGGACAGATACGCAGTATTTT.

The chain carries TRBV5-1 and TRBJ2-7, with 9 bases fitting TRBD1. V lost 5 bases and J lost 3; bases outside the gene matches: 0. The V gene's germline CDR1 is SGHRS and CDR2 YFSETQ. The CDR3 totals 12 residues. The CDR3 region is CASRGQGYEQYF. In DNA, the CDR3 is TGCGCCAGCAGGGGACAGGGCTACGAGCAGTACTTC.

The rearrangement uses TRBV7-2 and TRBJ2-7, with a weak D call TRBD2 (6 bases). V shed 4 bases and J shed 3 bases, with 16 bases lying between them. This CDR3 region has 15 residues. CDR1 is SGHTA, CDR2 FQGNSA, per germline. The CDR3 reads CASSSRLGRDYEQYF. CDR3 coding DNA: TGTGCCAGCAGCTCTAGACTCGGGAGAGACTACGAGCAGTACTTC.

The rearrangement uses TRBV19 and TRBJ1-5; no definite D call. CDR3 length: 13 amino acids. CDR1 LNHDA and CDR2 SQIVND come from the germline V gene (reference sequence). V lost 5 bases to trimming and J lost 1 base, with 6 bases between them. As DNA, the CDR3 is TGTGCCAGTAGTCTGGAGAGCAATCAGCCCCAGCATTTT. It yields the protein CASSLESNQPQHF. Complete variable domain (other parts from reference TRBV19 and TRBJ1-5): DGGITQSPKYLFRKEGQNVTLSCEQNLNHDAMYWYRQDPGQGLRLIYYSQIVNDFQKGDIAEGYSVSREKKESFPLTVTSAQKNPTAFYLCASSLESNQPQHFGDGTRLSIL.